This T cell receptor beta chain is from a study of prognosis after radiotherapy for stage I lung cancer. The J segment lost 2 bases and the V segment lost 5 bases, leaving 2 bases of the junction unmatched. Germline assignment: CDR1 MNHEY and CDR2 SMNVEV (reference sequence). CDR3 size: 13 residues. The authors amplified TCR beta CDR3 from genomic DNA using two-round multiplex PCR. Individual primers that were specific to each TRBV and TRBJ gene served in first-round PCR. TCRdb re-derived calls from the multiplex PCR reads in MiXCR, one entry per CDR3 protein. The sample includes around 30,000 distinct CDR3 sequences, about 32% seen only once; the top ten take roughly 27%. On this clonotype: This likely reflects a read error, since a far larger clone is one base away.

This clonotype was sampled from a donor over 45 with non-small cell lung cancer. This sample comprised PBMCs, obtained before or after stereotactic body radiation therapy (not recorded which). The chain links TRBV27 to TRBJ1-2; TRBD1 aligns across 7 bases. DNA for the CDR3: TGTGCCAGCAGTCCGGGACAGAACTATGGCTACACCTTC. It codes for CASSPGQNYGYTF.